The source of this T cell receptor (beta chain) is a study of cytomegalovirus exposure and HLA in healthy donors. Whole-study context: The study placed around 80% of its roughly 430 genotyped donors in the Caucasian-associated ancestry cluster.

PCR used 60 Vbeta primers and 13 Jbeta primers. Assay used: immunoSEQ multiplex PCR; TCRdb lists only in-frame clones, some missing. This sample has tens of thousands of clones, with 60% to 80% found just once. General observations from the study: Altogether, more than 150 TCR beta chains were recorded as cytomegalovirus-associated.

The CDR3 spans 15 residues. Deletions cut 3 bases from V and 4 bases from J, with 13 bases between. Germline V gives CDR1 MDHEN, CDR2 SYDVKM. As concerns this clone: The antigen is unknown.

The receptor comes from a male donor in good health and CMV-seropositive. The rearrangement links TRBV28 to TRBJ1-5; D gene uncertain. The sequencing input was PBMCs. CDR3 sequence: CASSFSAGLNQPQHF. CDR3 in DNA: TGTGCCAGCAGTTTCTCGGCTGGACTTAATCAGCCCCAGCATTTT.